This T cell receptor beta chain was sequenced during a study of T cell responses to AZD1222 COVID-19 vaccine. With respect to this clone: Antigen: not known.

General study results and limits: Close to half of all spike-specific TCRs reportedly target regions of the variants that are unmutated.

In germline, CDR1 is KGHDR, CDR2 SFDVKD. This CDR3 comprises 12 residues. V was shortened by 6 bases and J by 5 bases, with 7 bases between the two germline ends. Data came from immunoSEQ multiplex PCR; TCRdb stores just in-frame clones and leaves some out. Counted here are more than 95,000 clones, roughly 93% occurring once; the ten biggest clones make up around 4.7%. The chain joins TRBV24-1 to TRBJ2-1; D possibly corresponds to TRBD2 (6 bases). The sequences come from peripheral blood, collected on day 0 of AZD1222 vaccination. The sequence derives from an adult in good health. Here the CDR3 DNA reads TGTGCCACCAGTACGGGGGACAATGAGCAGTTCTTC. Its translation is CATSTGDNEQFF.